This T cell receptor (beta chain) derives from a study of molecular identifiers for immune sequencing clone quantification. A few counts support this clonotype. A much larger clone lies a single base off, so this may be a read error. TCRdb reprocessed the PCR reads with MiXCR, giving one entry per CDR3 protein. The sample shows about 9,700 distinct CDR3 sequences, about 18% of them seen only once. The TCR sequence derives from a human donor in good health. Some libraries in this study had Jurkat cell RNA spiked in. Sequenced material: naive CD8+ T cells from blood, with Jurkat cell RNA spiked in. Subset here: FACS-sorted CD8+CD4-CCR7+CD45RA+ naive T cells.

The CDR3 sequence: CASSQRTGSSYNGQFF. Written as DNA, the CDR3 is TGCGCCAGCAGCCAACGGACAGGGAGCTCCTACAATGGGCAGTTCTTC. The rearrangement uses TRBV4-1 and TRBJ2-1, with 8 positions matching TRBD1. CDR3 length equals 16 residues. The germline CDR1 and CDR2 sequences are MGHRA and YSYEKL.